This passage covers 2 T cell receptor beta chains from one sample sequenced in a study of blood T cells in healthy people across ages. Together with a sample-barcoded 5' primer, a J-beta primer mix was included in a second PCR lasting about 6 to 11 cycles. Using its own MiXCR run on the 5' RACE reads, TCRdb lists one record per CDR3 protein. The sample yields around 1.5 million distinct CDR3 sequences, 42% seen once. Source material: blood. These receptor sequences come from a woman between 18 and 30 years old in good health.

This clonotype was seen more than once but under ten times. The J gene is TRBJ2-1, the V gene TRBV24-1, with TRBD1 matching over 7 bases. CDR1 is KGHDR, CDR2 SFDVKD, per germline. The CDR3 has 13 amino acids. V lost 7 bases to trimming and J lost 3 bases; unmatched junction nucleotides: 2. CDR3 loop: CATRGQNYNEQFF. Written as DNA, the CDR3 is TGTGCCACCAGGGGACAGAACTACAATGAGCAGTTCTTC.

In its sample, this clonotype was seen many times. The chain carries TRBV29-1 and TRBJ2-5; D is uncertain. Germline assignment: CDR1 SQVTM and CDR2 ANQGSEA. Trimming stripped 8 bases from V and 2 bases from J, with 12 bases between. The CDR3 is 12 amino acids. The CDR3 protein is CSLRAPQETQYF. The CDR3, as DNA: TGCAGCCTAAGGGCTCCTCAAGAGACCCAGTACTTC.